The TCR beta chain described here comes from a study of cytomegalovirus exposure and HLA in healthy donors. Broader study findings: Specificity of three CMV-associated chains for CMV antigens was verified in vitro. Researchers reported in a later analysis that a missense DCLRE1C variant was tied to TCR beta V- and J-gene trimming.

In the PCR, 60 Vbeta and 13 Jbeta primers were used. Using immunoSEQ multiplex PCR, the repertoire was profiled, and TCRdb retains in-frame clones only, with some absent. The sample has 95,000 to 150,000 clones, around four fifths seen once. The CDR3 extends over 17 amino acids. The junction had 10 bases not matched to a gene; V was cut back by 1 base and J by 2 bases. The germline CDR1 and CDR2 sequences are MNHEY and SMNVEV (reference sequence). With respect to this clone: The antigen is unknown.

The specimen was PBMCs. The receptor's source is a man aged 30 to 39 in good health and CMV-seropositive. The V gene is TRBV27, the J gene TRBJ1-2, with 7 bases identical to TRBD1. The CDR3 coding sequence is TGTGCCAGCAGTTTATGGTCAACAGGGGACCTAAACTATGGCTACACCTTC. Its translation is CASSLWSTGDLNYGYTF.